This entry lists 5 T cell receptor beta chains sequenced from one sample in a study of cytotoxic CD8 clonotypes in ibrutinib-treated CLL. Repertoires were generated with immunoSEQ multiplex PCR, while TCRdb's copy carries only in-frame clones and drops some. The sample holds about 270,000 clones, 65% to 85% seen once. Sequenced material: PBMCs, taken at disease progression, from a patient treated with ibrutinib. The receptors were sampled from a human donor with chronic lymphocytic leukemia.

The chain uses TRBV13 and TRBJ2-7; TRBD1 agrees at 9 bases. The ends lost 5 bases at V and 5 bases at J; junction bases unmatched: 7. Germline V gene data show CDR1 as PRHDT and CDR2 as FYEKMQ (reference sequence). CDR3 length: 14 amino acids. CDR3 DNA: TGTGCCAGCAGCGAGGGACAGGGAGTGAACGAGCAGTACTTC. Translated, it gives CASSEGQGVNEQYF. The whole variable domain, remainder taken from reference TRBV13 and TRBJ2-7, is AAGVIQSPRHLIKEKRETATLKCYPIPRHDTVYWYQQGPGQDPQFLISFYEKMQSDKGSIPDRFSAQQFSDYHSELNMSSLELGDSALYFCASSEGQGVNEQYFGPGTRLTVT.

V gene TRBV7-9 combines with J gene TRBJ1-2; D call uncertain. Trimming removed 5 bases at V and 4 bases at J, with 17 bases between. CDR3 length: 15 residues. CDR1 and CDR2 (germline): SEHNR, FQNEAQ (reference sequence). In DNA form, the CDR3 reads TGTGCCAGCAGCCGCAACACGAGGGAGCGCTATGGCTACACCTTC. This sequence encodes CASSRNTRERYGYTF. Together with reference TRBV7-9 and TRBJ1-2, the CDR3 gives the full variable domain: DTGVSQNPRHKITKRGQNVTFRCDPISEHNRLYWYRQTLGQGPEFLTYFQNEAQLEKSRLLSDRFSAERPKGSFSTLEIQRTEQGDSAMYLCASSRNTRERYGYTFGSGTRLTVV.

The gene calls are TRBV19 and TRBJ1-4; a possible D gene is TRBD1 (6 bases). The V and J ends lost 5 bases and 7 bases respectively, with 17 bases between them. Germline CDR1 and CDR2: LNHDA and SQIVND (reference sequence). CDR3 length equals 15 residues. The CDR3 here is CASSPRQEEPEKLFF. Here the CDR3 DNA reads TGTGCCAGTAGTCCCAGACAGGAGGAACCTGAAAAACTGTTTTTT.

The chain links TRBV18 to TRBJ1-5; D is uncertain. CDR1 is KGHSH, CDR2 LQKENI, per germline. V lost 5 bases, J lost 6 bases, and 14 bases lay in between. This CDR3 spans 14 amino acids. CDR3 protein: CASSNRLWGQPQHF. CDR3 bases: TGTGCCAGCTCAAATAGACTCTGGGGTCAGCCCCAGCATTTT.

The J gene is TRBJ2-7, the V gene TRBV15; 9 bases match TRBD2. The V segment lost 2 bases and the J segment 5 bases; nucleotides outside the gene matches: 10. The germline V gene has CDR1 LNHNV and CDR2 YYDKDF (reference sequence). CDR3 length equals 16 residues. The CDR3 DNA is TGTGCCACCAGCAGAACGCATAGCGGGAGTCGGGACGAGCAGTACTTC. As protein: CATSRTHSGSRDEQYF.